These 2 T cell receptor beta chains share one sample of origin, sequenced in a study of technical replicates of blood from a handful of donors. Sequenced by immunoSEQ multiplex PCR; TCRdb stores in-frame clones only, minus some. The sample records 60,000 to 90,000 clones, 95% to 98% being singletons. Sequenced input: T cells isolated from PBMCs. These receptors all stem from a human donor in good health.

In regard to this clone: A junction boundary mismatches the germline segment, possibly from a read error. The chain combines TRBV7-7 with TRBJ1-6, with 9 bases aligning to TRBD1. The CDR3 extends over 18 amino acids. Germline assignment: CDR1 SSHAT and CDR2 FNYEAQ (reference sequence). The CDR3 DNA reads TGTGCTAGCAGCTTAGCCTGGACAGGGGAGGGAGACAATTCACCCCTCCACTTT. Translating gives CASSLAWTGEGDNSPLHF.

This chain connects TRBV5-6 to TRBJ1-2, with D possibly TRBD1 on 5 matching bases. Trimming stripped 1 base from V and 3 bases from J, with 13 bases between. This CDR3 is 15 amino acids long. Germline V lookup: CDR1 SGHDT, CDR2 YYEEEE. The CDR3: CASSLISGRDYGYTF. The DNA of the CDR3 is TGTGCCAGCAGCTTGATTAGTGGCAGGGACTATGGCTACACCTTC.